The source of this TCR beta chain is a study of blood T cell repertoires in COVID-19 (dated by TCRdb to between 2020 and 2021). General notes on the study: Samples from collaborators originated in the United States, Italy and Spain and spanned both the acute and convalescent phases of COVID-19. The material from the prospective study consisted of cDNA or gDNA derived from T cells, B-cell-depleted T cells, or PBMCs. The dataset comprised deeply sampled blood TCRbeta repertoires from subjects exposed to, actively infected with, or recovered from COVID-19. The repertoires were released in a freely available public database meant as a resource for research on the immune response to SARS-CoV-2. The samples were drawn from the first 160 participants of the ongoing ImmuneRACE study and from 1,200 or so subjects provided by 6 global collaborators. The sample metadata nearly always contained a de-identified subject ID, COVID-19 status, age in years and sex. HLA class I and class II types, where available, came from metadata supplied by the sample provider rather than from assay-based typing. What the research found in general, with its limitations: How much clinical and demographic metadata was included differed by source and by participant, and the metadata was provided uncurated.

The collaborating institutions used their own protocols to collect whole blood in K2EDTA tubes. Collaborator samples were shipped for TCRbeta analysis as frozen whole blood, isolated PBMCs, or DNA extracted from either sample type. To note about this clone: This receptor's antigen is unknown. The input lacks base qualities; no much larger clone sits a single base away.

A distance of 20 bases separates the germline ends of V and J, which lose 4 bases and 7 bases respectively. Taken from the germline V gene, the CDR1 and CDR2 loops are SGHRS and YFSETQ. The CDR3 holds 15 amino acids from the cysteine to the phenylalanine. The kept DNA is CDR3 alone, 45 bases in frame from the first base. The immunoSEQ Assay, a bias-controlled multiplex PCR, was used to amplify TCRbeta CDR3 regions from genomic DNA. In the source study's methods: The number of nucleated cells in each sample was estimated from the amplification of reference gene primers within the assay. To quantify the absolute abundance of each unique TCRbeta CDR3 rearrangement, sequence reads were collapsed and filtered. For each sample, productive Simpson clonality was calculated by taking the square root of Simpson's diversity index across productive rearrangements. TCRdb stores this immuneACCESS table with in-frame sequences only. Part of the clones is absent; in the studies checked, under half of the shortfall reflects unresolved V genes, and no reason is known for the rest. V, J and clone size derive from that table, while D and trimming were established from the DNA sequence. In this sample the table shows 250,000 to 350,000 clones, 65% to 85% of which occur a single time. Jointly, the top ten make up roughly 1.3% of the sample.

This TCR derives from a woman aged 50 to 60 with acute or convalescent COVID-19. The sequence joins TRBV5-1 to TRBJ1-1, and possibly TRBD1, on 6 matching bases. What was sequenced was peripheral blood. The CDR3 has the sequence CASSQGPGQAIEAFF. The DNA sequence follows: TGCGCCAGCAGCCAAGGGCCGGGACAAGCCATTGAAGCTTTCTTT.